The entry below gives a single T cell receptor (beta chain) sequence along with its context. This sample stems from a study of cytotoxic CD8 clonotypes in ibrutinib-treated CLL. On the study more broadly: Researchers reported ten to eleven relapsed/refractory and under 16 treatment-naive patients, fewer than 18 of them IGHV unmutated.

Trimming left V 3 bases short and J 0 bases short, with 9 bases between. CDR3 size: 14 residues. Deep sequencing aimed at 1 in 200,000 to 1 in 1 million T cells' resolution. TCRdb's copy holds only in-frame clones and misses some; the assay was immunoSEQ multiplex PCR. The sample shows 100,000 to 150,000 clones, 70% to 90% of them seen only once. This specimen was PBMCs, taken after 24 months of ibrutinib treatment. The sequence derives from a human donor with chronic lymphocytic leukemia. The rearrangement links TRBV5-3 to TRBJ1-1; D might be TRBD1 (6 bases). TRBV5-3 is an ORF for which the function is uncertain. In DNA, the CDR3 is TGTGCCAGAAGCTCGGGGGACATGAACACTGAAGCTTTCTTT. As protein: CARSSGDMNTEAFF.